Many counts were recorded for the clone carrying this T cell receptor (beta chain). Its antigen remains unidentified. This sample was taken from a study of regulatory T cells in long-lasting Graves disease. Study results and caveats: Lower TCR diversity was seen in persistent Graves' patients than in newly diagnosed ones.

Assembly of TCR beta libraries relied on iRepertoire HTBI primers together with Arm-PCR of CDR3 regions. In the source study's methods: Gene usage covered 50 to 75 TRBV and 14 to 15 TRBJ segments. TCRdb re-derived calls from the multiplex PCR reads in MiXCR, one entry per CDR3 protein. The V and J calls here are based on TCRdb, not the publication. The data show about 420,000 distinct CDR3 sequences, around 15% seen once. Sample time point: newly diagnosed GD, antithyroid drugs for less than 3 months. The TCR library was prepared using RNA isolated from PBMCs. Each of the patients was recruited from an endocrinology department situated in Xi'an, China. CDR3 length: 12 amino acids. The ends were cut back, 5 bases at V and 4 bases at J, with 8 bases in the middle. Separately, the same data were catalogued under a study of T cells in Graves' hyperthyroidism and ophthalmopathy.

The source of this sequence is a woman between 18 and 29 years old with Graves disease. The chain uses TRBV12-3 or TRBV12-4 and TRBJ2-5; no clear D gene. Sequencing was performed on peripheral blood mononuclear cells (PBMCs), taken at new diagnosis, from a patient treated with antithyroid drugs. This CDR3 reads CASSLIRETQYF. The CDR3, as DNA: TGTGCCAGCAGTCTGATCCGAGAGACCCAGTACTTC.